This T cell receptor (beta chain) emerged from a study of blood T cell repertoires in COVID-19. Authors' processing steps: Scientists estimated how many nucleated cells there were by amplifying reference gene primers. TCRdb's copy holds only in-frame clones and misses some; the assay was immunoSEQ multiplex PCR. From that table come the V and J calls and clone size; the DNA was used to work out D and trimming. The sample has about 98,000 clones, about 81% seen once; the top ten hold 18%. This TCR came from a man of 80 years or more with acute or convalescent COVID-19. The sample consisted of peripheral blood.

In DNA form, the CDR3 reads TGTGCCAGCAGACCGGGACAGGGCACAATTAGGGGCAATCAGCCCCAGCATTTT. Translating gives CASRPGQGTIRGNQPQHF. This rearrangement joins TRBV2 to TRBJ1-5; TRBD1 matches 9 bases. Per the germline V gene, CDR1 is SNHLY and CDR2 is FYNNEI. J was trimmed by 2 bases and V by 6 bases; bases with no gene match: 14. CDR3 length: 18 residues. Full variable domain (outside the CDR3, taken from reference TRBV2 and TRBJ1-5): EPEVTQTPSHQVTQMGQEVILRCVPISNHLYFYWYRQILGQKVEFLVSFYNNEISEKSEIFDDQFSVERPDGSNFTLKIRSTKLEDSAMYFCASRPGQGTIRGNQPQHFGDGTRLSIL.